The entry that follows covers one TCR beta chain sequence. Its specificity is unknown. The data stem from a study of CXCR3-negative and CXCR3-positive naive CD8 T cells. Broader study findings: Memory CD8+ cells showed much lower diversity, while both naive subsets displayed comparably high diversity. Cryopreserved PBMCs had partly decreased CXCR3 expression; fresh PBMCs were used in most assays.

5' RACE that incorporated UMI labels was used to prepare the TRB cDNA libraries. TCRdb reanalyzed the 5' RACE reads and collapses them to one entry per CDR3 protein, without DNA. Across some 130,000 distinct CDR3 sequences, the top ten clones capture 0.49% of the sample. CD45RO-CCR7+CD27+CD95- marked naive CD8+ T cells. CDR1 is SEHNR and CDR2 is FQNEAQ in the germline V gene (reference sequence). The CDR3 has 16 residues. The J gene is TRBJ2-1, the V gene TRBV7-9. This receptor was obtained from a human donor in good health. Some clones in this sample may be carry-over from other donors' samples. The sequenced sample consisted of naive CXCR3- CD8+ T cells from blood. Subset of the sample: CD45RO-CCR7+CD27+CD95- naive CD8+ T cells lacking CXCR3 (TNR3-). The CDR3 loop is CASSLVLAASYNEQFF.